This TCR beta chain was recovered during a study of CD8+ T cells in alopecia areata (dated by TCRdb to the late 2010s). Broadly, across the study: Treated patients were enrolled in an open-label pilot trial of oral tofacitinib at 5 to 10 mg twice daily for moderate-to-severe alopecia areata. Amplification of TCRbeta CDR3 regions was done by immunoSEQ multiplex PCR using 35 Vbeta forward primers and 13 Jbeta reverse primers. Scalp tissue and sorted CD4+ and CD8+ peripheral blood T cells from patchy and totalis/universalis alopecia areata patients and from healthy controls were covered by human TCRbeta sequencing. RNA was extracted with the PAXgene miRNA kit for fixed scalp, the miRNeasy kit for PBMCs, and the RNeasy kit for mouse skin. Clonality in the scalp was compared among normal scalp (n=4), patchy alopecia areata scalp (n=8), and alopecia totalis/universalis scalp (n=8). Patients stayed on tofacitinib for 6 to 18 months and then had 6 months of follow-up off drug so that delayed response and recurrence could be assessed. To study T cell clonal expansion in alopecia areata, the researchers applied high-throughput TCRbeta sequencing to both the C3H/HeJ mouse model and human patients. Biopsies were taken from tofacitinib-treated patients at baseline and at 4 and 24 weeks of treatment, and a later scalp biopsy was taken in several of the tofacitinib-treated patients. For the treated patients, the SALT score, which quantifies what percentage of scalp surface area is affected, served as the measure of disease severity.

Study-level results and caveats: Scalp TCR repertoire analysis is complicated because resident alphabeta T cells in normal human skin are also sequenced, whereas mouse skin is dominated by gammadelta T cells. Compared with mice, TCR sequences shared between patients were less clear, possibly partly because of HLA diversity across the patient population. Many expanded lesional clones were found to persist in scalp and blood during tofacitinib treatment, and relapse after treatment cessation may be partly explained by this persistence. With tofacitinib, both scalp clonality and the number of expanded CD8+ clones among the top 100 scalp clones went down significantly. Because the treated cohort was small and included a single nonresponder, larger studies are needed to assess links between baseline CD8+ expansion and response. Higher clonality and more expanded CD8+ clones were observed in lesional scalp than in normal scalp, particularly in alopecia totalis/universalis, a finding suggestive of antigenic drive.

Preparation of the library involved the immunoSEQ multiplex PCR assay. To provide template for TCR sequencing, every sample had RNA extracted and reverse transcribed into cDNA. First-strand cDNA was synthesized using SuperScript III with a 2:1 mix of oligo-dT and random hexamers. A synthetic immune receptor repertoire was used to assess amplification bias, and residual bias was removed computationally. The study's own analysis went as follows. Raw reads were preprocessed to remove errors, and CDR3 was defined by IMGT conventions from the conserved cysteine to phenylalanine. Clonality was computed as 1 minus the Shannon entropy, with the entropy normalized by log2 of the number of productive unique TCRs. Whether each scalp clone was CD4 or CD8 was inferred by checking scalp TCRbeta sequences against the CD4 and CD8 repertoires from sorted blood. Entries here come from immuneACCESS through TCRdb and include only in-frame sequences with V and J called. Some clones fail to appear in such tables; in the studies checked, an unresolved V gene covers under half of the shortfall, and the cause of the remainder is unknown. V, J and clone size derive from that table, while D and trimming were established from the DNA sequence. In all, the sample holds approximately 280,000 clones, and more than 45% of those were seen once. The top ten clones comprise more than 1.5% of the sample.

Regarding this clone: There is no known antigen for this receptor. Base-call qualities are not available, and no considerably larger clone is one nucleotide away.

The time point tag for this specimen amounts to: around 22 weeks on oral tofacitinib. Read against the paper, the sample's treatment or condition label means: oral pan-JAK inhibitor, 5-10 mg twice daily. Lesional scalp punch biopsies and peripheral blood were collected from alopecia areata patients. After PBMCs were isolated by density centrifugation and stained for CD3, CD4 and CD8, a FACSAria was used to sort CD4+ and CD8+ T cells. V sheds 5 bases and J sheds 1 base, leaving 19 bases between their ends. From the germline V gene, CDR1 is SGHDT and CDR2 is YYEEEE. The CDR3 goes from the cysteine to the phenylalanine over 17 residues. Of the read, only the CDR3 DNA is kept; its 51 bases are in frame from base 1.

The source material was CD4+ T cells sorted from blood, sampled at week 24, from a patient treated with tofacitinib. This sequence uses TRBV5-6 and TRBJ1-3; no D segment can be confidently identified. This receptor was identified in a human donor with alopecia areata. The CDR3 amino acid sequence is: CASSSTVKEVSGNTIYF. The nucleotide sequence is TGTGCCAGCAGTTCTACCGTGAAAGAAGTGTCTGGAAACACCATATATTTT.